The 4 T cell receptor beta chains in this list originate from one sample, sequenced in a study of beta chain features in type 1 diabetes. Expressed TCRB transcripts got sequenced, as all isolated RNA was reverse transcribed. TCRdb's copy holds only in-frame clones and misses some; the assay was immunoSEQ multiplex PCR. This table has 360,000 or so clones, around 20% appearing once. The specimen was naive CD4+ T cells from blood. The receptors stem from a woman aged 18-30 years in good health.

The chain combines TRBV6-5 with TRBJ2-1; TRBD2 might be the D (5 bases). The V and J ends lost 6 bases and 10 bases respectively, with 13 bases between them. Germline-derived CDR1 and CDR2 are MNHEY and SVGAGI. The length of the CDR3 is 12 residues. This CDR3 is CASRPLTGEQFF. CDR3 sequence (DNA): TGTGCCAGCAGGCCTCTTACGGGAGAGCAGTTCTTC.

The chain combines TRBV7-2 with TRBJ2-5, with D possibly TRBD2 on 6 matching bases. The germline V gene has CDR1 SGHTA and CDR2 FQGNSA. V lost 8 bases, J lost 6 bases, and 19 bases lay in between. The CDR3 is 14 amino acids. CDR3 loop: CASFVGGAAKTQYF. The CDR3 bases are TGTGCCAGCTTCGTAGGAGGGGCCGCGAAGACCCAGTACTTC.

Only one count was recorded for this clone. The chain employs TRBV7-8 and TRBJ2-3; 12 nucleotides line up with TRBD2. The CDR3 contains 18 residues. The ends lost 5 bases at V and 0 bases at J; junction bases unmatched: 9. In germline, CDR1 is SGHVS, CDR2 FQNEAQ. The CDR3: CASSLEASGGASTDTQYF. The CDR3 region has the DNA TGTGCCAGCAGCCTAGAGGCTAGCGGGGGGGCTAGCACAGATACGCAGTATTTT.

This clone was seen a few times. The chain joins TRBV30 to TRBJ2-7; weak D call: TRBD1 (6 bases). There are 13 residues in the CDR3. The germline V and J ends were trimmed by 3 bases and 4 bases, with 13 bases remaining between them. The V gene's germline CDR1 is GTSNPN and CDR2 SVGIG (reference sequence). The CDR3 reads CAWSATGKYEQYF. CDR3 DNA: TGTGCCTGGAGCGCTACAGGGAAATACGAGCAGTACTTC.